A selection of T cell receptor beta chains follows, all from one sample in a study of T cells in Graves' hyperthyroidism and ophthalmopathy. TCRdb reanalysed the multiplex PCR reads using MiXCR and keeps one entry per CDR3 protein. Of more than 150,000 distinct CDR3 sequences in the sample, 15% to 20% are singletons; the top ten hold around 29%. Sequencing was done on a sample of blood. The source of these receptors is a woman between 45 and 60 years old with Graves' hyperthyroidism. Each CDR3 is given with its conserved first and last residue. The D gene is left open where the match is weak. A row's size may be missing; if present it is once, few, many or a size class.

TRBJ2-1,NA,many,TRBV15,CATSRNPLGFRNEQFF,TGTGCCACCAGCAGAAACCCCCTGGGCTTCCGCAATGAGCAGTTCTTC
TRBJ2-6,NA,many,TRBV19,CASSYGAQARSGANVLTF,TGTGCCAGTAGTTATGGGGCACAGGCGCGGTCTGGGGCCAACGTCCTGACTTTC
TRBJ1-6,NA,few,TRBV4-3,CASSQESPTLYNSPLHF,TGCGCCAGCAGCCAAGAAAGTCCTACTCTCTATAATTCACCCCTCCACTTT
TRBJ1-6,NA,many,TRBV9,CASSVVEGSSPLHF,TGTGCCAGCAGCGTAGTGGAGGGGAGTTCACCCCTCCACTTT
TRBJ1-5,NA,NA,TRBV4-3,CASSQDLSQPQHF,TGCGCCAGCAGCCAAGATCTTAGTCAGCCCCAGCATTTT
TRBJ1-3,TRBD1,NA,TRBV5-1,CASSPGWGQGPNTIYF,TGCGCCAGCAGTCCAGGTTGGGGACAGGGTCCAAACACCATATATTTT
TRBJ2-7,TRBD2,many,TRBV7-9,CASSFGTTYYEQYF,TGTGCCAGCAGCTTCGGGACTACCTATTACGAGCAGTACTTC
TRBJ1-4,NA,NA,TRBV20-1,CSALTGTVYEKLFF,TGCAGTGCCCTAACTGGGACGGTCTATGAAAAACTGTTTTTT
TRBJ1-5,NA,few,TRBV4-1,CASSQQGSSNQPQHF,TGCGCCAGCAGCCAACAGGGCAGTAGCAATCAGCCCCAGCATTTT
TRBJ2-5,NA,many,TRBV11-2,CASSLAGYQETQYF,TGTGCCAGCAGCTTAGCGGGGTACCAAGAGACCCAGTACTTC
TRBJ2-5,TRBD2,NA,TRBV3-1,CASSQPSGGETQYF,TGTGCCAGCAGCCAGCCTAGCGGTGGGGAGACCCAGTACTTC
TRBJ1-4,NA,many,TRBV7-2,CASSLGVLRWGSDEKLFF,TGTGCCAGCAGCTTAGGCGTATTAAGATGGGGTTCGGATGAAAAACTGTTTTTT
TRBJ2-3,TRBD2,many,TRBV28,CASSSGRVAGGLTDTQYF,TGTGCCAGCAGTTCCGGGAGAGTAGCGGGGGGCCTCACAGATACGCAGTATTTT